The TCR beta chain under discussion was sequenced for a study of blood T cell repertoires in COVID-19. Study at large: From T cells, B-cell-depleted T cells, or PBMCs came the material, which was cDNA or gDNA.

The repertoire was sequenced with immunoSEQ multiplex PCR; TCRdb's copy has only in-frame clones and lacks some. The sample carries 60,000 to 75,000 clones, 76% recorded once. The V gene's germline CDR1 is SGHAT and CDR2 FQNNGV. The J segment lost 8 bases and the V segment lost 6 bases, leaving 10 bases of the junction unmatched. There are 14 residues in the CDR3. This clone was observed a handful of times. Sequenced input: peripheral blood. The chain is built from TRBV11-2 and TRBJ1-2, with 9 bases aligning to TRBD1. This clonotype was obtained from a woman between 45 and 60 years old with active or convalescent COVID-19. DNA for the CDR3: TGTGCCAGCAGGAGACAGGGGGGCAGAGACGGCTACACCTTC. This encodes CASRRQGGRDGYTF.